Each of the 4 T cell receptor beta chains below was sequenced from the same sample in a study of regulatory T cells in long-lasting Graves disease (dated by TCRdb to the early 2020s). The library came from multiplex PCR. The instrument was an Illumina HiSeq 4000. TCR beta libraries were built with iRepertoire HTBI primers and Arm-PCR amplification of CDR3 regions. In TCRdb, the public reads were trimmed at Q25 with fastp and aligned with MiXCR, with productive beta chains retained. Entries that share a CDR3 protein sequence are merged under the most common genes and DNA. This sample has roughly 500,000 distinct CDR3 sequences in its table, and around an eighth of those were observed once. 10% of the sample lies in the top ten. What the time point label conveys for this sample: newly diagnosed GD, antithyroid drugs for less than 3 months. For both TCR sequencing and RNA sequencing, RNA was extracted from PBMCs using TRIzol.

The sample was also reused in another study, on T cells in Graves' hyperthyroidism and ophthalmopathy.

The specimen was peripheral blood mononuclear cells (PBMCs), collected at new diagnosis, from a patient treated with antithyroid drugs. The source is a young man with Graves disease. Donor details come from another sample of the same person, matched by shared clones.

The genes are TRBV29-1 and TRBJ1-1, with D maybe TRBD1 (5 bases). The V end lost 6 bases, the J end lost 2 bases, and 16 bases lay between the germline ends. From germline, CDR1 is SQVTM and CDR2 ANQGSEA. The CDR3 is 14 residues long. The CDR3 DNA follows: TGCAGCGTCGACCCCGGGACCATAAACACTGAAGCTTTCTTT. Protein sequence: CSVDPGTINTEAFF.

This clonotype came up many times. V gene TRBV5-1 combines with J gene TRBJ1-1, with 7 bases lining up with TRBD1. In germline, CDR1 is SGHRS, CDR2 YFSETQ. The ends lost 2 bases at V and 8 bases at J; junction bases unmatched: 15. The CDR3 extends over 16 amino acids. The CDR3 DNA reads TGCGCCAGCAGCTTTGGGCCGGACAGGCCCGATTTCGAAGCTTTCTTT. Protein: CASSFGPDRPDFEAFF. Combining the CDR3 with reference TRBV5-1 and TRBJ1-1 gives the whole variable domain KAGVTQTPRYLIKTRGQQVTLSCSPISGHRSVSWYQQTPGQGLQFLFEYFSETQRNKGNFPGRFSGRQFSNSRSEMNVSTLELGDSALYLCASSFGPDRPDFEAFFGQGTRLTVV.

This clonotype was detected many times. V usage is TRBV12-3 or TRBV12-4 and J usage is TRBJ2-1; possibly TRBD2 for D (6 bases). The CDR3 consists of 12 residues. V lost 3 bases and J 15 bases, leaving 15 bases between the germline ends. DNA for the CDR3: TGTGCCAGCAGTTTGGTTTCGGGAGAAAGGTTCTTC. Its protein is CASSLVSGERFF.

This chain uses TRBV20-1 with TRBJ2-5, with TRBD2 matching over 10 bases. V dropped 5 bases and J dropped 3; count of bases not matched to a gene: 9. Germline assignment: CDR1 DFQATT and CDR2 SNEGSKA (reference sequence). CDR3 size: 15 residues. CDR3 loop: CSAGPSGRAEETQYF. In nucleotides, the CDR3 is TGCAGTGCTGGCCCTAGCGGGAGAGCGGAAGAGACCCAGTACTTC.